This record looks at one T cell receptor (beta chain) sequence and its context. The source of the sample is a study of control samples from healthy donors and cancer patients. Data came from immunoSEQ multiplex PCR; TCRdb stores just in-frame clones and leaves some out. In the table there are 110,000 or so clones, 83% of which are singletons. The sample taken for sequencing was blood. This TCR was sampled from a woman aged 45 to 65 in good health.

CDR3 residues: CASSQDRGVDTEAFF. The CDR3 DNA reads TGTGCCAGCAGCCAAGATCGGGGGGTGGACACTGAAGCTTTCTTT. The chain is built from TRBV4-2 and TRBJ1-1; D is perhaps TRBD1 (5 bases). CDR3 length: 15 amino acids. The V gene lost 0 bases and the J gene lost 3 bases, with 11 bases spanning the gap. Germline CDR1 reads LGHNA; CDR2 reads YNFKEQ.